This TCR beta chain was profiled in a study of cytotoxic CD8 clonotypes in ibrutinib-treated CLL. Overall study: Once patients had received a median 12 months of treatment, range 6 to 36, response samples were obtained.

Produced via immunoSEQ multiplex PCR; TCRdb's table is partial and in-frame only. The top ten hold 9.5% to 15% of the sample, which has 110,000 to 150,000 clones, approximately 80% seen once. The sequence was collected from a human donor with chronic lymphocytic leukemia. This sample comprised PBMCs, obtained after 12 months of ibrutinib treatment.

The CDR3 DNA is TGTGCCAGCAGCTTAGCCCCAGGGAGCGTGGCTTTCTTT. Amino acids: CASSLAPGSVAFF. The chain carries TRBV7-2 and TRBJ1-1; D is possibly TRBD1 (5 bases). CDR1 and CDR2 from the germline V gene are SGHTA and FQGNSA. This CDR3 comprises 13 residues. V gave up 0 bases and J gave up 11 bases, with 13 bases separating them.